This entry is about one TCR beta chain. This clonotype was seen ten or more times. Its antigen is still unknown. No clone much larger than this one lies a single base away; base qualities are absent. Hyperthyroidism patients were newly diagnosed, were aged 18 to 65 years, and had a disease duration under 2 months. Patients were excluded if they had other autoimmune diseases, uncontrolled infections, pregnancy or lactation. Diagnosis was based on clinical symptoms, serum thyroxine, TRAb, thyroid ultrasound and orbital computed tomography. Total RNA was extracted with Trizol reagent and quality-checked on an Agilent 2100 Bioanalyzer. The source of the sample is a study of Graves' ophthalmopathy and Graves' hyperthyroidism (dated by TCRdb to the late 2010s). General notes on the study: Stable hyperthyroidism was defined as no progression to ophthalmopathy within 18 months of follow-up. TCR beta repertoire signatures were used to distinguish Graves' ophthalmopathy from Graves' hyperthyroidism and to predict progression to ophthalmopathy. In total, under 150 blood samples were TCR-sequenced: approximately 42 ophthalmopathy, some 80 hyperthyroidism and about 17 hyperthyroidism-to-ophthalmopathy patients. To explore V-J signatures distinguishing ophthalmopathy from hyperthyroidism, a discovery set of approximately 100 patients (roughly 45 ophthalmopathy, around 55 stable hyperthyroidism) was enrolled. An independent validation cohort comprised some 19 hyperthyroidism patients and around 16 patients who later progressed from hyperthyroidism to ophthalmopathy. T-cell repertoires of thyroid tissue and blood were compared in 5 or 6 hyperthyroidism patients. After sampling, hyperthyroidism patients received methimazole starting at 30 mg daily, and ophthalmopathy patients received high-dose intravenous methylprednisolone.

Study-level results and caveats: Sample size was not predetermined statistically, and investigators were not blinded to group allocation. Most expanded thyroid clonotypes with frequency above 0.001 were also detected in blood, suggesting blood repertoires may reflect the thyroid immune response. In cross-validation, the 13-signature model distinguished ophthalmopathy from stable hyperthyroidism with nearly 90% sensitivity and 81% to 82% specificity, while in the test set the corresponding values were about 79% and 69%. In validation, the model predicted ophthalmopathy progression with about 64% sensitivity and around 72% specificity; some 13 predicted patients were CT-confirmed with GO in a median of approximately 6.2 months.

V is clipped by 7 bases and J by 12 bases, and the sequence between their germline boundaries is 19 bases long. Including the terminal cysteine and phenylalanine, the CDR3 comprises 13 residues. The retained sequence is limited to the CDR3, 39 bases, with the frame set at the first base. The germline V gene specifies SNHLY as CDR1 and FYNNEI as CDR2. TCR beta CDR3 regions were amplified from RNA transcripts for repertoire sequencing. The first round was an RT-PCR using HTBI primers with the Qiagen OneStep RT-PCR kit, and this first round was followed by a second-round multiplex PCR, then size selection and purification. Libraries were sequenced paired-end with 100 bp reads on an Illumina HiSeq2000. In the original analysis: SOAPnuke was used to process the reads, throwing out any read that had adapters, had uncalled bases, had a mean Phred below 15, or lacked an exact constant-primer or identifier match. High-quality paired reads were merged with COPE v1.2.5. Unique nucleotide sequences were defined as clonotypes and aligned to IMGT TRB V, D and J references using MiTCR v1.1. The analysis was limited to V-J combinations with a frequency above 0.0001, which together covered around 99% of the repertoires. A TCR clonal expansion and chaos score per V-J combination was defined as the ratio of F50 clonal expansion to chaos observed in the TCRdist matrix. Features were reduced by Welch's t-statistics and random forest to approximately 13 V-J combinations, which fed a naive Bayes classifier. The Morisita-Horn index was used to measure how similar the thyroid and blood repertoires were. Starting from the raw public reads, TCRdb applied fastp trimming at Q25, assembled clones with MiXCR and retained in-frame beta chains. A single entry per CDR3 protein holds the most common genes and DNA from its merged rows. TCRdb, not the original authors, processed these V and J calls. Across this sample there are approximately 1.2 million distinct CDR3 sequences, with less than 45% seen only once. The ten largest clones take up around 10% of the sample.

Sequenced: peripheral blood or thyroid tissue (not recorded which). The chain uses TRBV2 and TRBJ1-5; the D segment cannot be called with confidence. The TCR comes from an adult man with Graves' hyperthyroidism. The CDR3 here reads CASTIGGLIGQHF. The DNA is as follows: TGTGCCAGCACCATCGGTGGGCTCATCGGCCAGCATTTT.